These T cell receptor beta chains were read from a single sample in a study of vaccination and CD4 T cells after COVID-19. Their antigen targets remain unknown. TCRdb reprocessed the PCR reads via MiXCR and lists one record per CDR3 protein. The table has under 20,000 distinct CDR3 sequences, 35% to 50% seen once. The specimen comprised CD4+ T cells from blood, cultured in vitro, sampled before SARS-CoV-2 vaccination. These receptors were collected from a human donor who had recovered from COVID-19. CDR3s include the opening cysteine and the closing phenylalanine or tryptophan. Each record gives: D gene, J gene, V gene, clone size, CDR3 DNA, CDR3 protein. A D gene is named only where the DNA matches it firmly. Clone size is shown for a subset of rows, as once, few, many or a class of expanded clone.

D gene: TRBD2
J gene: TRBJ2-3
V gene: TRBV27
clone size: few
CDR3 DNA: TGTGCCAGCAGTCTACTAGCGGGGTACACAGATACGCAGTATTTT
CDR3 protein: CASSLLAGYTDTQYF

D gene: .
J gene: TRBJ2-2
V gene: TRBV6-5
clone size: .
CDR3 DNA: TGTGCCAGCAGTTACTCCCCAGGGCGGACCGGGGAGCTGTTTTTT
CDR3 protein: CASSYSPGRTGELFF

D gene: TRBD2
J gene: TRBJ2-3
V gene: TRBV7-3
clone size: .
CDR3 DNA: TGTGCCAGCAGCTTAGGGCTAGCGGGAGCAGATACGCAGTATTTT
CDR3 protein: CASSLGLAGADTQYF

D gene: .
J gene: TRBJ1-2
V gene: TRBV7-8
clone size: .
CDR3 DNA: TGTGCCAGCAGCCCGACCCAGGGAATTGGCGGCTACACCTTC
CDR3 protein: CASSPTQGIGGYTF

D gene: .
J gene: TRBJ1-1
V gene: TRBV10-1
clone size: few
CDR3 DNA: TGCGCCAGCAGTGCTAACAGCGACACTGAAGCTTTCTTT
CDR3 protein: CASSANSDTEAFF

D gene: .
J gene: TRBJ2-2
V gene: TRBV18
clone size: .
CDR3 DNA: TGTGCCAGCTCACCAACAGCTCCCGCGAACACCGGGGAGCTGTTTTTT
CDR3 protein: CASSPTAPANTGELFF

D gene: .
J gene: TRBJ1-2
V gene: TRBV15
clone size: few
CDR3 DNA: TGTGCCACCAGCAGAGGTTTGGGGGCAGGGGATTACTATGGCTACACCTTC
CDR3 protein: CATSRGLGAGDYYGYTF

D gene: .
J gene: TRBJ1-1
V gene: TRBV28
clone size: few
CDR3 DNA: TGTGCCAGCAGTTTACCGGACAAACAGAACACTGAAGCTTTCTTT
CDR3 protein: CASSLPDKQNTEAFF

D gene: .
J gene: TRBJ2-6
V gene: TRBV12-3/TRBV12-4
clone size: .
CDR3 DNA: TGTGCCAGCAGTTTAGGGGGGTCCCCTGGGGCCAACGTCCTGACTTTC
CDR3 protein: CASSLGGSPGANVLTF

D gene: .
J gene: TRBJ1-3
V gene: TRBV15
clone size: .
CDR3 DNA: TGTGCCACCAGCAGAGATAAAAGCGTCTCTGGAAACACCATATATTTT
CDR3 protein: CATSRDKSVSGNTIYF